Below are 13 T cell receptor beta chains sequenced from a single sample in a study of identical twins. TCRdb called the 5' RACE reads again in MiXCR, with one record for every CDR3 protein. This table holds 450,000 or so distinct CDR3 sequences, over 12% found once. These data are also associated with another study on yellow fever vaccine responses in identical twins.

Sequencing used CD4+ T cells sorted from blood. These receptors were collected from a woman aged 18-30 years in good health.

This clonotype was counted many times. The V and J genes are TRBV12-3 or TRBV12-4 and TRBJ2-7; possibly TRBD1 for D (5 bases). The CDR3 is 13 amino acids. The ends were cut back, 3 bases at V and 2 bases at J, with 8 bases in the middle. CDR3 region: CASSFGRAYEQYF. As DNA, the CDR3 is TGTGCCAGCAGTTTTGGCAGGGCCTACGAGCAGTACTTC.

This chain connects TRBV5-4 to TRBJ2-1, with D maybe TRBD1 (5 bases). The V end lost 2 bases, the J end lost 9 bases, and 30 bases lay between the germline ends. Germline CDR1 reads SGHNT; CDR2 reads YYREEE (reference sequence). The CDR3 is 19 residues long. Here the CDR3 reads CASSFTGRQTQGFYGEQFF. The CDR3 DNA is TGTGCCAGCAGCTTTACGGGTCGACAGACGCAGGGATTTTACGGTGAGCAGTTCTTC. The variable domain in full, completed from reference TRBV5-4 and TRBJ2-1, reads ETGVTQSPTHLIKTRGQQVTLRCSSQSGHNTVSWYQQALGQGPQFIFQYYREEENGRGNFPPRFSGLQFPNYSSELNVNALELDDSALYLCASSFTGRQTQGFYGEQFFGPGTRLTVL.

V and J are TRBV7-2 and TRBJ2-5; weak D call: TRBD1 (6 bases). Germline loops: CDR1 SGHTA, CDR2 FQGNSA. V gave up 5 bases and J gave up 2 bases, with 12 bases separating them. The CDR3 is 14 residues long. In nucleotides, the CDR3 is TGTGCCAGCAGCCAAAAGGACAGTCAAGAGACCCAGTACTTC. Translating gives CASSQKDSQETQYF.

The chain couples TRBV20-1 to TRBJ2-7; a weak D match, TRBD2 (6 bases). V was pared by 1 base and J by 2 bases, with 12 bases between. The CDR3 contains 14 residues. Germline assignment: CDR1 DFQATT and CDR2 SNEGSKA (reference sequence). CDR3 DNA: TGCAGTGCTAGAGGGGAGCGGAGGGCCTACGAGCAGTACTTC. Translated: CSARGERRAYEQYF.

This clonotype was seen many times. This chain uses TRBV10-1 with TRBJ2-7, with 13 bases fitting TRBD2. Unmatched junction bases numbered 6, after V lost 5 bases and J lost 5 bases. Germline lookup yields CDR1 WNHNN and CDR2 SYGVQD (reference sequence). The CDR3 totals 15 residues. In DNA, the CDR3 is TGCGCCAGCAGTAACGGACTAGCGGGAGTAAACGAGCAGTACTTC. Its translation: CASSNGLAGVNEQYF.

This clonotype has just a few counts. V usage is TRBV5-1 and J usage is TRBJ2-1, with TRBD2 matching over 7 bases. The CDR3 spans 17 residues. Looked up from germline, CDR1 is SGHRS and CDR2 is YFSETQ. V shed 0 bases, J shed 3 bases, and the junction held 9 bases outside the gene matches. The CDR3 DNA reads TGCGCCAGCAGCTTGGGCGCAGGGAGGGAAATCTACAATGAGCAGTTCTTC. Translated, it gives CASSLGAGREIYNEQFF.

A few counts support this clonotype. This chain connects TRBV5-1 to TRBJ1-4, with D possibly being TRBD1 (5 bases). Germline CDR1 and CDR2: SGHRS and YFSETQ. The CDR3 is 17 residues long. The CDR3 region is CATSSNPQGTGREKLFF. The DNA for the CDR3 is TGCGCTACCAGCAGCAATCCTCAGGGCACGGGACGGGAAAAACTGTTTTTT.

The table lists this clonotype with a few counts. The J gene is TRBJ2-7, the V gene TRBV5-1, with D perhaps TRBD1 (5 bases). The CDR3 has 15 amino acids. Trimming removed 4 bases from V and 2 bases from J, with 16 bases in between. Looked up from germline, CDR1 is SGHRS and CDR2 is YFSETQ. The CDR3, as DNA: TGCGCCAGCAGCCGCCTGCCGAGACAGACCTACGAGCAGTACTTC. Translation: CASSRLPRQTYEQYF.

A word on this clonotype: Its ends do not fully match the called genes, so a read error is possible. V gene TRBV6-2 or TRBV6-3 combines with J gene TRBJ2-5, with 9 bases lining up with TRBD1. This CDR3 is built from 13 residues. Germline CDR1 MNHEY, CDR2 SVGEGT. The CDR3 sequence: CASSSRNGQGWHF. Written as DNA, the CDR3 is TGTGCCAGCAGTTCCCGGAACGGACAGGGGTGGCACTTC.

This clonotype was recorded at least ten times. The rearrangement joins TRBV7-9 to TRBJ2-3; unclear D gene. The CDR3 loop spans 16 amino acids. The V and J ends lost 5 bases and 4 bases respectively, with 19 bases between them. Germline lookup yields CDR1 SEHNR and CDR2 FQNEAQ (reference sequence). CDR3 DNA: TGTGCCAGCAGCCCCCCGGCTTCCCCCTCCGCAGATACGCAGTATTTT. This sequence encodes CASSPPASPSADTQYF.

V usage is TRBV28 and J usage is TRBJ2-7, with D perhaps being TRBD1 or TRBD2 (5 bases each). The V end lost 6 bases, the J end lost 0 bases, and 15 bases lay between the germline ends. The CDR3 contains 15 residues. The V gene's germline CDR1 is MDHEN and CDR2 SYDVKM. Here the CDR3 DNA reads TGTGCCAGCAGCTCCGGGACCCCCAGCTCCTACGAGCAGTACTTC. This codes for CASSSGTPSSYEQYF.

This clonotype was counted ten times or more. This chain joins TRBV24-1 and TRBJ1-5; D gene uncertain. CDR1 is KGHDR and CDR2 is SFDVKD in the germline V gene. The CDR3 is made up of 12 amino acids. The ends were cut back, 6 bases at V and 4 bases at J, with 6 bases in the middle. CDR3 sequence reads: CATSSYNQPQHF. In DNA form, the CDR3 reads TGTGCCACCAGTTCTTATAATCAGCCCCAGCATTTT.

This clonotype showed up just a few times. In DNA form, the CDR3 reads TGCAGTGCTCCTCCCCGACTAGCGGGAGTTCCAGATACGCAGTATTTT. Protein: CSAPPRLAGVPDTQYF. The chain links TRBV20-1 to TRBJ2-3, with 12 bases fitting TRBD2. Germline loops: CDR1 DFQATT, CDR2 SNEGSKA (reference sequence). The CDR3 consists of 16 residues. V trimming: 5 bases; J trimming: 4 bases; junction bases outside the gene matches: 10.